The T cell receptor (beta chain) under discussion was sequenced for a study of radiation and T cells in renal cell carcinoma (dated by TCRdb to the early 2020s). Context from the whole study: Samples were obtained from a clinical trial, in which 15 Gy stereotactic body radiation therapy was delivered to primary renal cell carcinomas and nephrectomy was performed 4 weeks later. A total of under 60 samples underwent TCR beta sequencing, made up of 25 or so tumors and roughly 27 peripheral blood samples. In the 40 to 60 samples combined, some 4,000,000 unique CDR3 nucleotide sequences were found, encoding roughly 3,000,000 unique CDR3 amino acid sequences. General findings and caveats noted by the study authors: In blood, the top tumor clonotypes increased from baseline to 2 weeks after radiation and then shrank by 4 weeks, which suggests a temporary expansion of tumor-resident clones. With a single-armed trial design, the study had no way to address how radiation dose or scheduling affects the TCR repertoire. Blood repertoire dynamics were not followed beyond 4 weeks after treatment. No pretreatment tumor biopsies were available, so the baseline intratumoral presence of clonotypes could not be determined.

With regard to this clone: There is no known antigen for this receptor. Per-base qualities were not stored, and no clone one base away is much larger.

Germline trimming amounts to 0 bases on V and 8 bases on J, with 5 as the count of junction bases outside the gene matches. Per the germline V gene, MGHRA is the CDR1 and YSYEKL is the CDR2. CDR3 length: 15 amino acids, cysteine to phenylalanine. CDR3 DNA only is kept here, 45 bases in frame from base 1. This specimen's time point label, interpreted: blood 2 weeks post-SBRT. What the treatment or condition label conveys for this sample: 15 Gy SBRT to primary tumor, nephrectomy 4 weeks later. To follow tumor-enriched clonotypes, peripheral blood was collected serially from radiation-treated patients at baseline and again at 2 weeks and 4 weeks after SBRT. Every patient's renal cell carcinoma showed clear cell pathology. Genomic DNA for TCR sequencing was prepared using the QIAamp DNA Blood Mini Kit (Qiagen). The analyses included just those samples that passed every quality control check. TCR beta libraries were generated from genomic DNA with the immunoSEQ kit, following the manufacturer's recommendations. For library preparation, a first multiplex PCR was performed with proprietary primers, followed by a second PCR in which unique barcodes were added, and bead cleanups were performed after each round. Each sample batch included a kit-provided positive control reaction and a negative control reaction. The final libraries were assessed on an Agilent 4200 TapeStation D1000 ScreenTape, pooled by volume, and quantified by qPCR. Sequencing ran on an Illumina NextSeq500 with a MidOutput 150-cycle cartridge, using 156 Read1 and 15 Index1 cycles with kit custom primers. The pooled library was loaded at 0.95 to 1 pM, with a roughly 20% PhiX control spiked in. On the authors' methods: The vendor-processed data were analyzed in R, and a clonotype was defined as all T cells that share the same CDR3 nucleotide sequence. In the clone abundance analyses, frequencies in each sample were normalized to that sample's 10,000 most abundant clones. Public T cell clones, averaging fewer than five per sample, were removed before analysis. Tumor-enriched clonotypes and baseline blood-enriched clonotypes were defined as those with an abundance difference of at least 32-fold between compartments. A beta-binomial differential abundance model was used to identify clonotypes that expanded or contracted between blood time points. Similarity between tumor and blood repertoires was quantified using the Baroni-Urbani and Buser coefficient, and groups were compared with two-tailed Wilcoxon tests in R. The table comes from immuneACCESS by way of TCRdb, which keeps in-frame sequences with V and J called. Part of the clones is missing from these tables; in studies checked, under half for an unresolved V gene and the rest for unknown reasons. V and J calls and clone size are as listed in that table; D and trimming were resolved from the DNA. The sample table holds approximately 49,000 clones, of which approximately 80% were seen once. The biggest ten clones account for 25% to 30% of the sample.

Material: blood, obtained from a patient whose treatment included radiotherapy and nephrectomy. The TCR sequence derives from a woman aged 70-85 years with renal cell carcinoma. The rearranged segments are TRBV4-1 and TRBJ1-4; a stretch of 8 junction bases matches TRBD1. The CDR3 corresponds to CASSQDQGAGEKLFF. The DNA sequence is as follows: TGCGCCAGCAGCCAAGACCAGGGGGCAGGGGAAAAACTGTTTTTT.